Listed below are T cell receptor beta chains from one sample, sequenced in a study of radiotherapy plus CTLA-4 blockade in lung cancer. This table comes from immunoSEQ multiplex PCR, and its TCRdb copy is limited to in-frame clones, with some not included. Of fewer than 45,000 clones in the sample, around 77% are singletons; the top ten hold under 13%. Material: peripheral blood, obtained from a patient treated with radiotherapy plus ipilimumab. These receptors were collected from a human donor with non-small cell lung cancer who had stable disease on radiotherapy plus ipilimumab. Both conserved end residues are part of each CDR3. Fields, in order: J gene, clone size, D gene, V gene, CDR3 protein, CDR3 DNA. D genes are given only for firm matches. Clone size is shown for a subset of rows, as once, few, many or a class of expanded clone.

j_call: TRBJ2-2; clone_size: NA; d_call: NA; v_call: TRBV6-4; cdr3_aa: CASSSDRNTGELFF; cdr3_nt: TGTGCCAGCAGTTCGGACAGGAACACCGGGGAGCTGTTTTTT
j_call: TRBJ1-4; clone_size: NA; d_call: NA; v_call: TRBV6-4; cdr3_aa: CASRDNYNEKLFF; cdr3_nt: TGTGCCAGCCGGGACAACTACAATGAAAAACTGTTTTTT
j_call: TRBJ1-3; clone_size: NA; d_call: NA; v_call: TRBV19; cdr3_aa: CASRLQTPGNTIYF; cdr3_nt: TGTGCCAGTAGGCTACAGACGCCTGGAAACACCATATATTTT
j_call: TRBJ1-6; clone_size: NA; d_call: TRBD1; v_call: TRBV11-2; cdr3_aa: CASSARTGGYSPLHF; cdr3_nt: TGTGCCAGCAGCGCCAGGACAGGGGGGTACTCACCCCTCCACTTT
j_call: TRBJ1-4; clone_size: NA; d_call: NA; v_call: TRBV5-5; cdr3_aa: CASSGRGEKLFF; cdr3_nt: TGTGCCAGCAGCGGGAGGGGTGAAAAACTGTTTTTT
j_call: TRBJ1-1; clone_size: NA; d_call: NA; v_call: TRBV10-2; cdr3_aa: CASINRVANTEAFF; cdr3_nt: TGCGCCAGCATAAACAGGGTAGCGAACACTGAAGCTTTCTTT
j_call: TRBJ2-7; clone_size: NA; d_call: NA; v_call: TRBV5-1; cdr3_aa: CASSLVMGTRTAYEQYF; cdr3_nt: TGCGCCAGCAGCTTGGTAATGGGGACACGTACAGCCTACGAGCAGTACTTC
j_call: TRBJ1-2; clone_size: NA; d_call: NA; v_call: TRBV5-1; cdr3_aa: CASSYETARDGYTF; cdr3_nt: TGCGCCAGCAGTTACGAGACAGCGAGAGATGGCTACACCTTC
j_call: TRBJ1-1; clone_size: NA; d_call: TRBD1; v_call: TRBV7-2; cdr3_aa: CASSSPGQGANTEAFF; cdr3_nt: TGTGCCAGCAGCTCGCCGGGACAGGGGGCGAACACTGAAGCTTTCTTT
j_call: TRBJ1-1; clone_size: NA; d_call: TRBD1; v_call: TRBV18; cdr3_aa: CASSRTQGGDTEAFF; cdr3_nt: TGTGCCAGCTCACGGACCCAGGGGGGCGACACTGAAGCTTTCTTT
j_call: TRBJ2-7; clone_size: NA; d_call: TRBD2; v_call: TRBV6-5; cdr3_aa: CASSYVGGLDRWEQYF; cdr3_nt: TGTGCCAGCAGTTACGTAGGGGGACTAGACCGTTGGGAGCAGTACTTC
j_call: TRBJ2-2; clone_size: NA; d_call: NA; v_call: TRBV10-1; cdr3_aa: CASSGEGGLGGELFF; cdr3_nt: TGCGCCAGCAGTGGGGAGGGGGGCCTCGGCGGGGAGCTGTTTTTT
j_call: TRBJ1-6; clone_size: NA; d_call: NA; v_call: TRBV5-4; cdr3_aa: CASSFRDSYNSPLHF; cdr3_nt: TGTGCCAGCAGCTTCCGTGACAGCTATAATTCACCCCTCCACTTT
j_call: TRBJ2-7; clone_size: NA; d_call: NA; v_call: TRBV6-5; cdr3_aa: CASSYSRGRYEQYF; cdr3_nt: TGTGCCAGCAGTTACTCTAGAGGCCGGTACGAGCAGTACTTC
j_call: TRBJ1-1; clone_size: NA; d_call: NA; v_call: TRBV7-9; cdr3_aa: CASSFDAGVSFF; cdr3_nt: TGTGCCAGCAGCTTCGATGCAGGGGTGTCTTTCTTT
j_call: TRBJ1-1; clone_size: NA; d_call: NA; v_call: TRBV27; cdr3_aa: CASRALQGNTEAFF; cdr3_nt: TGTGCCAGCAGAGCCCTACAGGGGAACACTGAAGCTTTCTTT
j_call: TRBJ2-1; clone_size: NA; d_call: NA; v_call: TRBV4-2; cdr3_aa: CASSQGLSVGHEQFF; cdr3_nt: TGTGCCAGCAGCCAAGGCCTTTCAGTGGGGCATGAGCAGTTCTTC
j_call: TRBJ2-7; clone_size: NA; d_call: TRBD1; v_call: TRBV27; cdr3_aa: CASSMIDRDPYEQYF; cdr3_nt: TGTGCCAGCAGTATGATAGACAGGGACCCCTACGAGCAGTACTTC
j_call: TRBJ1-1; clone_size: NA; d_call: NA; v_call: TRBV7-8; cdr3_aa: CASSLVRGNTEAFF; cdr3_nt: TGTGCCAGCAGCTTAGTCCGGGGGAACACTGAAGCTTTCTTT
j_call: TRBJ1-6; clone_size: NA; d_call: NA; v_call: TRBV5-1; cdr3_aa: CASSLEGGSSPLHF; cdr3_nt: TGCGCCAGCAGCTTGGAAGGAGGCTCATCACCCCTCCACTTT
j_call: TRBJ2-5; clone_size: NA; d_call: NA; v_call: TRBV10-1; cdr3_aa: CASSDNRQATGETQYF; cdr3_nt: TGCGCCAGCAGTGATAATCGACAGGCCACCGGGGAGACCCAGTACTTC
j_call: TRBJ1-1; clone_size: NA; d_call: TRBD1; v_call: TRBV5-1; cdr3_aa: CASSATGDTEAFF; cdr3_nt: TGCGCCAGCAGCGCCACAGGGGACACTGAAGCTTTCTTT
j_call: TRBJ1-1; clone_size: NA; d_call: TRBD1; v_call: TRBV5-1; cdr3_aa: CASSLNRGMNTEAFF; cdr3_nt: TGCGCCAGCAGCTTGAACAGGGGCATGAACACTGAAGCTTTCTTT
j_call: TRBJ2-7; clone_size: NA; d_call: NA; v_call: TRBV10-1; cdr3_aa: CASSEGPDGLYEQYF; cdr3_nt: TGCGCCAGCAGTGAGGGGCCAGACGGCTTATACGAGCAGTACTTC
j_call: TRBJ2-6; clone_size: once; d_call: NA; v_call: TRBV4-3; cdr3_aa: CASSPQGGGANVLTF; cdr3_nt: TGCGCCAGCAGCCCCCAGGGTGGCGGGGCCAACGTCCTGACTTTC
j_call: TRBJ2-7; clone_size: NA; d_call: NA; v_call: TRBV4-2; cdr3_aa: CASSQIRDTSYEQYF; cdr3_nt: TGTGCCAGCAGCCAAATCCGGGACACTAGCTACGAGCAGTACTTC
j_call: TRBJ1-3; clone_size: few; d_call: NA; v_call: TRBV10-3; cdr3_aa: CAISEEGNTIYF; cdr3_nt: TGTGCCATCAGTGAGGAGGGAAACACCATATATTTT
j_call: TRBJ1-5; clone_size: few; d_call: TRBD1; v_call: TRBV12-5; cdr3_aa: CASGYSPGQLLYSNQPQHF; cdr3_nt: TGTGCTAGTGGCTACTCTCCGGGACAGCTCCTTTATAGCAATCAGCCCCAGCATTTT
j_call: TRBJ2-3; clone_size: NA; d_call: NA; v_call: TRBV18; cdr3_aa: CASSPRQDPSTDTQYF; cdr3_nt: TGTGCCAGCTCACCACGACAGGACCCTAGCACAGATACGCAGTATTTT
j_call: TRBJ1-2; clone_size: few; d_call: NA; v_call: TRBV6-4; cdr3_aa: CASSVEVGGAYGYTF; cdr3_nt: TGTGCCAGCAGTGTTGAAGTAGGCGGCGCCTATGGCTACACCTTC
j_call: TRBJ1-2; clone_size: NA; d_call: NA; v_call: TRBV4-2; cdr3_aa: CASSQVQGDGYTF; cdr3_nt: TGTGCCAGCAGCCAAGTACAGGGTGATGGCTACACCTTC
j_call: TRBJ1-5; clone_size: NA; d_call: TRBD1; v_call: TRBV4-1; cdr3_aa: CASSRSGQGVQPQHF; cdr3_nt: TGCGCCAGCAGCCGCTCGGGACAGGGTGTTCAGCCCCAGCATTTT
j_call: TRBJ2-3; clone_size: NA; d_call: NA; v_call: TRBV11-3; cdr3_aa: CASSLGGMTDTQYF; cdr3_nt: TGTGCCAGCAGCTTAGGAGGGATGACAGATACGCAGTATTTT
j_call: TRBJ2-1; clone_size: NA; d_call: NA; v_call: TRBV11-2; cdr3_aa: CASSYQALSNEQFF; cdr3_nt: TGTGCCAGCAGCTACCAGGCGCTGAGCAATGAGCAGTTCTTC
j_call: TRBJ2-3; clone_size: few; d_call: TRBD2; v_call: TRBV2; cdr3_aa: CASRARGGPTDTQYF; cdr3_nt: TGTGCCAGCAGGGCCCGGGGGGGCCCCACAGATACGCAGTATTTT
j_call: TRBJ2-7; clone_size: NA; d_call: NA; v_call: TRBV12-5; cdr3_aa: CASGLVDRPAYEQYF; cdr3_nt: TGTGCTAGTGGTTTGGTCGACAGGCCGGCCTACGAGCAGTACTTC
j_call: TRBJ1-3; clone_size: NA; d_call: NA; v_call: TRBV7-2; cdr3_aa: CASRGAGGNTIYF; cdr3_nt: TGTGCCAGCAGGGGGGCAGGAGGAAACACCATATATTTT
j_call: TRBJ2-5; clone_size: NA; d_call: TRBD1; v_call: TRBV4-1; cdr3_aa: CASSQEGDRAGETQYF; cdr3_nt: TGCGCCAGCAGCCAAGAAGGGGACAGGGCAGGGGAGACCCAGTACTTC
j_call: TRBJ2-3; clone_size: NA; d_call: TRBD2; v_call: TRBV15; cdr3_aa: CATSRGEGYTDTQYF; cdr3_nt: TGTGCCACCAGCAGAGGGGAGGGGTACACAGATACGCAGTATTTT